The 14 T cell receptor beta chains presented below share a single source sample, sequenced in a study of blood T cells in healthy people across ages. A second PCR of roughly 7 to 11 cycles used a sample-barcoded 5' primer and a J-beta primer mix. MiXCR was run by TCRdb on the 5' RACE reads, yielding one entry per CDR3 protein. The sample records 500,000 to 650,000 distinct CDR3 sequences, about 28% being singletons. This same sample was also part of a study on T cells of mothers and their children.

The sequenced sample consisted of blood. The receptors come from a boy between 2 and 10 years old in good health.

This clonotype came up a few times. The chain has TRBV12-3 or TRBV12-4 and TRBJ2-7, with a possible D match to TRBD1 (6 bases). Trimming removed 1 base at V and 0 bases at J, with 10 bases between. The CDR3 covers 15 residues. The CDR3 DNA reads TGTGCCAGCAGTTTAGACAGGGATTTCTCCTACGAGCAGTACTTC. Protein: CASSLDRDFSYEQYF.

This clonotype occurred a few times. The gene calls are TRBV29-1 and TRBJ2-5; D is undetermined. Germline CDR1 reads SQVTM; CDR2 reads ANQGSEA. The CDR3 loop spans 12 amino acids. V was clipped by 4 bases and J by 5 bases, with 11 bases between them. Here the CDR3 reads CSVAESRETQYF. Here the CDR3 DNA reads TGCAGCGTTGCTGAATCCCGGGAGACCCAGTACTTC. Variable domain in full (rest from reference TRBV29-1 and TRBJ2-5): SAVISQKPSRDICQRGTSLTIQCQVDSQVTMMFWYRQQPGQSLTLIATANQGSEATYESGFVIDKFPISRPNLTFSTLTVSNMSPEDSSIYLCSVAESRETQYFGPGTRLLVL.

This clonotype was seen a few times. A much larger clonotype is one base distant, so this may be a read error. V usage is TRBV12-3 or TRBV12-4 and J usage is TRBJ2-5, with D uncertain. This CDR3 has 11 residues. V dropped 8 bases and J dropped 4 bases, with 8 bases sitting between them. The CDR3 sequence is CASAQAETQYF. The CDR3 DNA reads as TGTGCCAGCGCCCAGGCAGAGACCCAGTACTTC.

In its sample, this clonotype was seen a few times. The chain uses TRBV7-9 and TRBJ2-7; 8 bases match TRBD1. Looked up from germline, CDR1 is SEHNR and CDR2 is FQNEAQ (reference sequence). The V gene end was trimmed by 6 bases and the J gene end by 5 bases; junction bases not matched to a gene: 6. The CDR3 spans 13 residues. In DNA form, the CDR3 reads TGTGCCAGCAGGGAGCAGGGGGCCCACGAGCAGTACTTC. Protein product: CASREQGAHEQYF.

The chain recombines TRBV27 with TRBJ1-1; possible D gene TRBD1, 6 bases. The CDR3 runs 13 residues. Trimming cost V 5 bases and J 3 bases, with 10 bases left between them. CDR1 is MNHEY, CDR2 SMNVEV, per germline (reference sequence). In nucleotides, the CDR3 is TGTGCCAGCAGTCACAGGGTCGACACTGAAGCTTTCTTT. As protein: CASSHRVDTEAFF.

This clonotype was counted once. The CDR3 reads CSARYGEETQYF. In DNA form, the CDR3 reads TGCAGTGCTAGGTACGGGGAAGAGACCCAGTACTTC. The V gene is TRBV20-1, the J gene TRBJ2-5, with D possibly matching TRBD2 (5 bases). This CDR3 is built from 12 residues. CDR1 and CDR2 (germline): DFQATT, SNEGSKA (reference sequence). Deletions cut 3 bases from V and 3 bases from J, with 8 bases between.

This clonotype has just one count. A read error may explain this, as a much larger clone is one base away. J is TRBJ2-7 and V is TRBV20-1; D may be TRBD1 or TRBD2 (5 bases each). This CDR3 is built from 14 residues. The germline gives CDR1 DFQATT, CDR2 SNEGSKA (reference sequence). Between the trimmed V and J ends, which lost 3 bases and 7 bases, there was a span of 19 bases. The CDR3 DNA sequence: TGCAGTGCTAGGGGGGACCCCGTCCTATTAGAGCAGTACTTC. Its protein is CSARGDPVLLEQYF.

The V gene is TRBV11-2, the J gene TRBJ2-1, with D perhaps matching TRBD1 (6 bases). This CDR3 spans 16 amino acids. V was shortened by 3 bases and J by 0 bases, with 12 bases between the two germline ends. CDR1 is SGHAT and CDR2 is FQNNGV in the germline V gene. The chain's CDR3 is CASSFAGVSSYNEQFF. The DNA for the CDR3 is TGTGCCAGCAGCTTCGCAGGGGTCAGCTCCTACAATGAGCAGTTCTTC.

This clonotype was counted between two and nine times. V and J are TRBV3-1 and TRBJ2-7; the D is unclear. CDR3 length: 14 amino acids. Between the trimmed V and J ends, which lost 8 bases and 0 bases, there was a span of 14 bases. The germline V gene has CDR1 LGHDT and CDR2 YNNKEL (reference sequence). The CDR3 region is CASRSTGVSYEQYF. In DNA, the CDR3 is TGTGCCAGCCGCTCAACGGGTGTCTCCTACGAGCAGTACTTC.

The V and J genes are TRBV29-1 and TRBJ2-5; 8 bases match TRBD1. J was trimmed by 2 bases and V by 8 bases; bases with no gene match: 7. The CDR3 loop spans 13 amino acids. Germline V gene sequence: CDR1 SQVTM, CDR2 ANQGSEA. The CDR3 reads CSIGTGIQETQYF. As DNA, the CDR3 is TGCAGCATTGGGACAGGAATACAAGAGACCCAGTACTTC.

The chain carries TRBV18 and TRBJ2-7, with TRBD2 as a possible D gene (5 bases). The V and J ends lost 6 bases and 6 bases respectively, with 9 bases between them. CDR1 is KGHSH, CDR2 LQKENI, per germline. The length of the CDR3 is 11 residues. CDR3 DNA: TGTGCCAGCTCCTCGGGGAGCGAGCAGTACTTC. The encoded protein is CASSSGSEQYF. The full variable domain, its missing parts supplied by reference TRBV18 and TRBJ2-7, is NAGVMQNPRHLVRRRGQEARLRCSPMKGHSHVYWYRQLPEEGLKFMVYLQKENIIDESGMPKERFSAEFPKEGPSILRIQQVVRGDSAAYFCASSSGSEQYFGPGTRLTVT.

The J gene is TRBJ2-5, the V gene TRBV6-5; unclear D gene. V was clipped by 0 bases and J by 1 base, with 6 bases between them. The CDR3 consists of 14 residues. Germline V lookup: CDR1 MNHEY, CDR2 SVGAGI. The CDR3 sequence: CASSYSAVQETQYF. CDR3 DNA: TGTGCCAGCAGTTACTCGGCAGTCCAAGAGACCCAGTACTTC.

This clonotype was recorded a few times. The chain recombines TRBV7-9 with TRBJ2-3; possibly TRBD2 for D (5 bases). The V gene's germline CDR1 is SEHNR and CDR2 FQNEAQ (reference sequence). V was shortened by 7 bases and J by 4 bases, with 12 bases between the two germline ends. The CDR3 length is 13 residues. In nucleotides, the CDR3 is TGTGCCAGCAACATACTAGGACCAGATACGCAGTATTTT. Protein: CASNILGPDTQYF.

The table lists this clonotype with a few counts. This chain connects TRBV12-3 or TRBV12-4 to TRBJ2-5, with 15 bases that match TRBD2. V was clipped by 5 bases and J by 5 bases; unmatched bases: 9. This CDR3 is 17 amino acids long. CDR3 sequence: CASSPRTSGGAMETQYF. The CDR3, as DNA: TGTGCCAGCAGTCCCCGGACTAGCGGGGGGGCGATGGAGACCCAGTACTTC.